The rows below give T cell receptor beta chains drawn from one sample of a study of T cell responses to AZD1222 COVID-19 vaccine. Assay: immunoSEQ multiplex PCR; the TCRdb copy retains only in-frame clones and omits some. The profile covers tens of thousands of clones, with more than 75% appearing a single time and 17% taken by the ten largest. The specimen was peripheral blood, collected on day 0 of AZD1222 vaccination. All receptors come from an adult in good health. CDR3s include the opening cysteine and the closing phenylalanine or tryptophan. Fields, in order: D gene, clone size, V gene, J gene, CDR3 DNA, CDR3 protein. D genes are given only for firm matches. Clone size appears in some rows only: once, few, many, or a class for an expanded clone.

NA	NA	TRBV27	TRBJ1-1	TGTGCCAGCAGTACCGGGGGGGGCCGAACTGAAGCTTTCTTT	CASSTGGGRTEAFF
NA	NA	TRBV4-2	TRBJ1-6	TGTGCCAGCAGCCTTGGGAGGACAATCAATTCACCCCTCCACTTT	CASSLGRTINSPLHF
NA	NA	TRBV7-8	TRBJ1-6	TGTGCCAGCAGCCCCGCCCGACAGAATAATTCACCCCTCCACTTT	CASSPARQNNSPLHF
NA	NA	TRBV24-1	TRBJ1-2	TGTGCCACCAGTGCCTCGACGGGTGGCTACACCTTC	CATSASTGGYTF
TRBD1	NA	TRBV5-4	TRBJ2-1	TGTGCCAGCAGCTTGGGACAGGGATCCTACAATGAGCAGTTCTTC	CASSLGQGSYNEQFF
NA	few	TRBV15	TRBJ1-2	TGTGCCACCAGCAGAGAGGAAGGCGATGGCTACACCTTC	CATSREEGDGYTF
TRBD1	once	TRBV5-5	TRBJ1-5	TGTGCCAGCAGCCTAGACAGGGCGGACCAGCCCCAGCATTTT	CASSLDRADQPQHF
NA	NA	TRBV27	TRBJ1-2	TGTGCCAGCAGGAGAGACGGAAACTATGGCTACACCTTC	CASRRDGNYGYTF
NA	NA	TRBV29-1	TRBJ2-3	TGCAGCGTTGAGGTCTTTCGGAGACAGCCAAGCACAGATACGCAGTATTTT	CSVEVFRRQPSTDTQYF
NA	NA	TRBV6-5	TRBJ2-5	TGTGCCAGCAGTTACGGCTACTCTATCCAAGAGACCCAGTACTTC	CASSYGYSIQETQYF
NA	NA	TRBV30	TRBJ1-2	TGTGCCTTAGGAACAGGATGGGAGTTCGGCTACACCTTC	CALGTGWEFGYTF
NA	NA	TRBV6-5	TRBJ1-6	TGTGCCAGCAGTTACTATGACTCACCCCTCCACTTT	CASSYYDSPLHF
TRBD1	NA	TRBV7-9	TRBJ2-6	TGTGCCAGCAGCCACCCGGGACAGAGGCCGAGCTCTGGGGCCAACGTCCTGACTTTC	CASSHPGQRPSSGANVLTF
TRBD1	NA	TRBV6-5	TRBJ1-6	TGTGCCAGCAGGGGGGACAGGGGTTTACCCCTCCACTTT	CASRGDRGLPLHF
TRBD1	NA	TRBV10-3	TRBJ1-1	TGTGCCATCAGGGGGACAGGGCAGAACACTGAAGCTTTCTTT	CAIRGTGQNTEAFF
TRBD1	NA	TRBV18	TRBJ2-2	TGTGCCAGCTCATACGGACAGGTTGGGACCGGGGAGCTGTTTTTT	CASSYGQVGTGELFF
NA	once	TRBV5-6	TRBJ2-2	TGTGCCAGCAGCTGGAGTAGCGGGGAGCTGTTTTTT	CASSWSSGELFF
NA	NA	TRBV9	TRBJ2-1	TGTGCCAGCAGCGCTAGGACCGTATACAATGAGCAGTTCTTC	CASSARTVYNEQFF
TRBD2	once	TRBV7-9	TRBJ2-1	TGTGCCAGCAGCTCCTGGACTAGCGCGACCTACAATGAGCAGTTCTTC	CASSSWTSATYNEQFF
NA	NA	TRBV7-9	TRBJ1-1	TGTGCCAGCAGCTTAGAAACCCAGGGGAACACTGAAGCTTTCTTT	CASSLETQGNTEAFF
NA	NA	TRBV27	TRBJ1-5	TGTGCCAGCAGGGAGGCCCTAGGCGGCAATCAGCCCCAGCATTTT	CASREALGGNQPQHF
TRBD2	NA	TRBV7-8	TRBJ2-7	TGTGCCAGCAGCTTTACTAGCGGGGGGGCCAACGAGCAGTACTTC	CASSFTSGGANEQYF
TRBD1	NA	TRBV28	TRBJ1-2	TGTGCCAGCAGTCCCTCAGGACAGGGCCATGGCTACACCTTC	CASSPSGQGHGYTF
NA	NA	TRBV7-3	TRBJ2-3	TGTGCCAGCAGCCTCACTACCGGGACCCCGCGCACAGATACGCAGTATTTT	CASSLTTGTPRTDTQYF
NA	once	TRBV5-1	TRBJ2-1	TGCGCCAGCAGCTTGGAAGTGTCGGCTAAGACCAATGAGCAGTTCTTC	CASSLEVSAKTNEQFF
TRBD1	NA	TRBV30	TRBJ2-1	TGTGCCTGGAGTGTTCTACAGGGGAACAATGAGCAGTTCTTC	CAWSVLQGNNEQFF
NA	NA	TRBV19	TRBJ1-3	TGTGCCAGTAATATAGGGGGGAAGGGCTCTGGAAACACCATATATTTT	CASNIGGKGSGNTIYF
NA	NA	TRBV7-9	TRBJ2-7	TGTGCCAGCAGCTTGACCGGCTACGAGCAGTACTTC	CASSLTGYEQYF
NA	medium-sized	TRBV12-3/TRBV12-4	TRBJ1-2	TGTGCCAGCAAATTCACTAACTATGGCTACACCTTC	CASKFTNYGYTF
NA	NA	TRBV10-3	TRBJ2-3	TGTGCCATCAGTTCCGGCCCCTCGGATACGCAGTATTTT	CAISSGPSDTQYF
TRBD1	NA	TRBV9	TRBJ2-7	TGTGCCAGCAGCCCGAATACAGGGGGCTACGAGCAGTACTTC	CASSPNTGGYEQYF
TRBD1	NA	TRBV9	TRBJ2-7	TGTGCCAGCAGCGCGACCGAGGGGGCGGTGCAGTACTTC	CASSATEGAVQYF
TRBD1	NA	TRBV28	TRBJ1-2	TGTGCCAGCACCTTCCCTCGGACAGGACTCTATGGCTACACCTTC	CASTFPRTGLYGYTF
NA	NA	TRBV5-4	TRBJ2-2	TGTGCCAGCAGCCCCACTAGTACTTCGGAGCTGTTTTTT	CASSPTSTSELFF
NA	NA	TRBV6-5	TRBJ1-4	TGTGCCAGCAGTTCCTCTTATGCAACTAATGAAAAACTGTTTTTT	CASSSSYATNEKLFF
NA	NA	TRBV4-3	TRBJ1-2	TGCGCCAGCAGCCAAGAGGCGGTAGGGATAATTAACTATGGCTACACCTTC	CASSQEAVGIINYGYTF
TRBD1	NA	TRBV18	TRBJ2-3	TGTGCCAGCTCACCCAACAGGGGAAGATTGGATACGCAGTATTTT	CASSPNRGRLDTQYF
NA	NA	TRBV11-2	TRBJ1-3	TGTGCCAGCAGCTTCCTGCCTGAGGGGTTCGGAAACACCATATATTTT	CASSFLPEGFGNTIYF
TRBD2	NA	TRBV5-1	TRBJ2-1	TGCGCCAGCAGCTTGGGTAGCGGGAGTGTCCACAATGAGCAGTTCTTC	CASSLGSGSVHNEQFF
TRBD1	NA	TRBV9	TRBJ1-4	TGTGCCAGCAGCGCGGGACAGGGGCATGAAAAACTGTTTTTT	CASSAGQGHEKLFF
NA	NA	TRBV12-3/TRBV12-4	TRBJ1-5	TGTGCCAGCAGTCGAGATAATCAGCCCCAGCATTTT	CASSRDNQPQHF
TRBD2	NA	TRBV18	TRBJ2-1	TGTGCCAGCTCACTTCTCGGGACTAGCGCACGGGGTGAGCAGTTCTTC	CASSLLGTSARGEQFF
TRBD2	few	TRBV5-1	TRBJ2-5	TGCGCCAGCAGCCCGGGAGGGACATGGGAGACCCAGTACTTC	CASSPGGTWETQYF
NA	NA	TRBV3-1/TRBV3-2	TRBJ1-1	TGTGCCAGCAGCGGTAGGGATACAAACACTGAAGCTTTCTTT	CASSGRDTNTEAFF
TRBD1	NA	TRBV4-3	TRBJ1-2	TGCGCCAGCAGCCAAGATCTAAGAGGGGGCCGTAACTATGGCTACACCTTC	CASSQDLRGGRNYGYTF
NA	NA	TRBV27	TRBJ2-2	TGTGCCAGCAGTTTATCGACGATTAACGGGGAGCTGTTTTTT	CASSLSTINGELFF
TRBD1	once	TRBV7-2	TRBJ1-2	TGTGCCAGCAGCTGGGAAGGACAGGCTAACTATGGCTACACCTTC	CASSWEGQANYGYTF
TRBD1	NA	TRBV6-5	TRBJ1-1	TGTGCCAGCAGCGCACAGGGGGGAGTGACTGAAGCTTTCTTT	CASSAQGGVTEAFF
TRBD1	NA	TRBV16	TRBJ1-5	TGTGCCAGCAGTCTCGACAGGGGGCATCAGCCCCAGCATTTT	CASSLDRGHQPQHF
NA	once	TRBV5-8	TRBJ1-2	TGTGCCAGCAGCTTGGAACAGGGTAGCTATGGCTACACCTTC	CASSLEQGSYGYTF
NA	few	TRBV5-6	TRBJ2-7	TGTGCCAGCAGCTCTGGCTGGCTGGGCGGCGAGCAGTACTTC	CASSSGWLGGEQYF
NA	NA	TRBV19	TRBJ2-7	TGTGCCAGTAGTATATCTAGGGGGAAACCCTACGAGCAGTACTTC	CASSISRGKPYEQYF
NA	NA	TRBV2	TRBJ2-7	TGTGCCAGCACGGACAGTTACTCCTACGAGCAGTACTTC	CASTDSYSYEQYF
NA	NA	TRBV5-1	TRBJ1-3	TGCGCCAGCAGCTTGGAACAGGGCTCTGGAAACACCATATATTTT	CASSLEQGSGNTIYF
TRBD2	once	TRBV5-1	TRBJ2-1	TGCGCCAGCAGCTTGGGTAGCGGGCATAAATACAATGAGCAGTTCTTC	CASSLGSGHKYNEQFF